The clone carrying this TCR beta chain appeared a single time. The antigen remains unidentified. TCRdb's copy holds only in-frame clones and misses some; the assay was immunoSEQ multiplex PCR. Among tens of thousands of clones listed, approximately 97% were seen once. The sample is drawn from a study of B cell selection in AIRE deficiency. Study-wide points: TCRbeta-only data showed 36.6% of shared healthy Treg sequences in healthy Tconv. Roughly 28% of healthy-shared Treg TCRbeta sequences appeared in patient Tconv cells. Healthy donors alone shared more than 30% of some 3,300 Treg sequences; patients alone approximately 9.3%.

CD4+CD127+ cells were sorted as the conventional CD4 T cells. Trimming left V 1 base short and J 5 bases short, with 9 bases between. The germline CDR1 and CDR2 sequences are LGHNA and YNFKEQ. The CDR3 is 14 amino acids. Sample: conventional CD4+ T cells sorted from PBMCs. The receptor's source is a human donor with AIRE deficiency. V is TRBV4-2 and J is TRBJ2-1, with a tentative D call TRBD2 (6 bases). The CDR3 DNA reads TGTGCCAGCAGCCAAGTTGGGGGGAACAATGAGCAGTTCTTC. Protein product: CASSQVGGNNEQFF.